Here is one TCR beta chain with its context. The antigen is not known. The length of the CDR3 is 16 residues. Germline loops: CDR1 MNHEY, CDR2 SVGAGI. V shed 0 bases and J shed 2 bases, with 14 bases lying between them. The data originate from a study of cytomegalovirus exposure and HLA in healthy donors. On the study more broadly: Of all 400 or so donors who were genotyped, about 80% belonged to the Caucasian-associated ancestry cluster.

Healthy people donating bone marrow made up the donors. Notes on the study in general: The study labeled about 160 TCR beta chains cytomegalovirus-associated.

Primers for the PCR totalled 60 Vbeta and 13 Jbeta. Sequenced by immunoSEQ multiplex PCR; TCRdb stores in-frame clones only, minus some. The sample carries some 110,000 clones, approximately 75% recorded once. Sequences were obtained from PBMCs. The gene calls are TRBV6-5 and TRBJ2-7, with a possible D match to TRBD2 (5 bases). The clonotype originates from a man aged 50 or older in good health and CMV-seropositive. CDR3 in DNA: TGTGCCAGCAGTTACTCGGTATCTGGACTTACCTACGAGCAGTACTTC. Its protein is CASSYSVSGLTYEQYF.